A selection of T cell receptor beta chains follows, all from one sample in a study of T cells in Graves' hyperthyroidism and ophthalmopathy. MiXCR was run by TCRdb on the multiplex PCR reads, yielding one entry per CDR3 protein. The table records 700,000 or so distinct CDR3 sequences, approximately 15% of them present only once. Sequencing was done on a sample of blood. These TCRs come from a woman between 45 and 65 years old with Graves' ophthalmopathy. Both conserved end residues are part of each CDR3. The order of the fields is J gene, D gene, clone size, V gene, CDR3 protein, CDR3 DNA. The D gene is left open where the match is weak. A row's size may be missing; if present it is once, few, many or a size class.

>TRBJ2-7|TRBD1|many|TRBV18
CASSPGTGRYEQYF
TGTGCCAGCTCACCCGGGACAGGGCGCTACGAGCAGTACTTC
>TRBJ2-5|NA|few|TRBV9
CASSSSLGETQYF
TGTGCCAGCAGCTCATCCTTGGGGGAGACCCAGTACTTC
>TRBJ1-6|NA|NA|TRBV19
CASSSKLDSPLHF
TGTGCCAGTAGTTCGAAGTTGGATTCACCCCTCCACTTT
>TRBJ1-5|NA|few|TRBV4-2
CASSQDQPGKGVRPQHF
TGTGCCAGCAGCCAAGATCAGCCAGGGAAAGGTGTGCGGCCCCAGCATTTT
>TRBJ2-5|TRBD1|NA|TRBV20-1
CSARHSGQAETQYF
TGCAGTGCTAGACACAGCGGACAGGCGGAGACCCAGTACTTC
>TRBJ1-6|NA|few|TRBV30
CATTGQGRSPLHF
TGTGCTACTACGGGGCAGGGCCGATCACCCCTCCACTTT
>TRBJ2-1|NA|few|TRBV20-1
CSARPGGSEQFF
TGCAGTGCTAGACCAGGAGGGAGTGAGCAGTTCTTC
>TRBJ2-7|NA|many|TRBV27
CASSLSNAEPLTYEQYF
TGTGCCAGCAGTTTATCTAACGCAGAACCCCTCACCTACGAGCAGTACTTC
>TRBJ2-1|NA|many|TRBV7-9
CASSAGPHNEQFF
TGTGCCAGCAGCGCCGGACCACACAATGAGCAGTTCTTC
>TRBJ2-7|NA|few|TRBV12-3/TRBV12-4
CASSFSVGAYEQYF
TGTGCCAGCAGTTTTAGTGTGGGGGCCTACGAGCAGTACTTC
>TRBJ2-1|NA|few|TRBV12-3/TRBV12-4
CASSPLRNNEQFF
TGTGCCAGCAGTCCGCTGAGGAACAATGAGCAGTTCTTC
>TRBJ2-7|TRBD2|many|TRBV7-2
CASSRTSEYEQYF
TGTGCCAGCAGTCGGACTAGCGAGTACGAGCAGTACTTC
>TRBJ2-1|TRBD2|many|TRBV7-3
CASSRGLVGFGEQFF
TGTGCCAGCAGCCGGGGACTAGTGGGGTTTGGTGAGCAGTTCTTC
>TRBJ2-1|TRBD1|many|TRBV7-9
CASSLVTRLPGQGNNEQFF
TGTGCCAGCAGCTTAGTGACCCGACTCCCGGGACAGGGAAACAATGAGCAGTTCTTC
>TRBJ2-7|TRBD2|many|TRBV6-2/TRBV6-3
CASSYSRGTSGIEVSYEQYF
TGTGCCAGCAGTTACTCGAGAGGGACTAGCGGGATAGAAGTATCCTACGAGCAGTACTTC
>TRBJ2-3|TRBD1|NA|TRBV4-3
CASSPTQGITDTQYF
TGCGCCAGCAGCCCGACACAGGGGATAACAGATACGCAGTATTTT
>TRBJ2-4|NA|many|TRBV29-1
CSVDPGPPTKNIQYF
TGCAGCGTAGACCCGGGGCCCCCGACCAAAAACATTCAGTACTTC
>TRBJ1-6|TRBD1|few|TRBV30
CAWSTGGYNSPLHF
TGTGCCTGGAGCACAGGGGGGTATAATTCACCCCTCCACTTT
>TRBJ2-7|TRBD1|many|TRBV5-1
CASSGTGTGAYEQYF
TGCGCCAGCAGCGGAACCGGGACAGGGGCCTACGAGCAGTACTTC
>TRBJ1-5|TRBD1|many|TRBV6-1
CASMETGTGDYSNQPQHF
TGTGCCAGCATGGAGACCGGGACAGGTGATTATAGCAATCAGCCCCAGCATTTT
>TRBJ2-1|TRBD1|many|TRBV20-1
CSARNDRGLNNEQFF
TGCAGTGCTAGAAACGACAGGGGGCTTAACAATGAGCAGTTCTTC
>TRBJ2-3|TRBD2|NA|TRBV19
CASSIAPVGLGTDTQYF
TGTGCCAGTAGTATCGCCCCTGTGGGACTAGGCACAGATACGCAGTATTTT
>TRBJ2-5|NA|few|TRBV7-9
CASSPTPSRGYQETQYF
TGTGCCAGCAGCCCCACTCCGTCCAGGGGATACCAAGAGACCCAGTACTTC
>TRBJ2-7|TRBD1|NA|TRBV3-1
CAGSQARGRRYEQYF
TGTGCCGGCAGCCAAGCCAGGGGGCGCAGGTACGAGCAGTACTTC
>TRBJ2-6|NA|many|TRBV28
CASSVRTSKTGSYSGANVLTF
TGTGCCAGCAGTGTACGGACTAGCAAGACAGGGAGCTACTCTGGGGCCAACGTCCTGACTTTC